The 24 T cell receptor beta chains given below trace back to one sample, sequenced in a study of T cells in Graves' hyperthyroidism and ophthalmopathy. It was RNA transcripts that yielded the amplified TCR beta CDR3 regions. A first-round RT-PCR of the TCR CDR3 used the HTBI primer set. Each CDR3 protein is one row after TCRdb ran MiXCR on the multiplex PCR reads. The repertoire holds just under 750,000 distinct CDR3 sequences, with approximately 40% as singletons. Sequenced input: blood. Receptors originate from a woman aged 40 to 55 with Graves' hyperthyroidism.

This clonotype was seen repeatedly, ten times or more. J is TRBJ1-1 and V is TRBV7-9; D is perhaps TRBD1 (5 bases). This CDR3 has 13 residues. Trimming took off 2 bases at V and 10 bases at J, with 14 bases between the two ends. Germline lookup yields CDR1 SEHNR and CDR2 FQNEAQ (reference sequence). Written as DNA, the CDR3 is TGTGCCAGCAGCTTAATGGATCGGGGGGGAGCTTTCTTT. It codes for CASSLMDRGGAFF.

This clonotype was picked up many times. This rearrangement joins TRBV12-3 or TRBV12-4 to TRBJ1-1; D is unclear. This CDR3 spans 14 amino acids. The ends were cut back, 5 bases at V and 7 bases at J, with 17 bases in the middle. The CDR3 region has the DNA TGTGCCAGCAGTCCCGACGAAAGGCGGATTGAAGCTTTCTTT. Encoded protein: CASSPDERRIEAFF.

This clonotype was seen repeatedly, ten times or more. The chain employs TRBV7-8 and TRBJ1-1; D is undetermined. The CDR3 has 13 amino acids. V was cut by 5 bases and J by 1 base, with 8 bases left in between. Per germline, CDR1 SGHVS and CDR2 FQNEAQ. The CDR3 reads CASSRSRNTEAFF. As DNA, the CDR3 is TGTGCCAGCAGCCGCAGTCGGAACACTGAAGCTTTCTTT.

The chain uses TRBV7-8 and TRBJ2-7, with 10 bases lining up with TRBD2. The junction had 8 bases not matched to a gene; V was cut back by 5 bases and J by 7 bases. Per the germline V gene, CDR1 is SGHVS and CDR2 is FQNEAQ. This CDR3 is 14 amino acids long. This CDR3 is CASSTGLAGDEQYF. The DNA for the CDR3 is TGTGCCAGCAGCACGGGGCTAGCGGGAGATGAGCAGTACTTC.

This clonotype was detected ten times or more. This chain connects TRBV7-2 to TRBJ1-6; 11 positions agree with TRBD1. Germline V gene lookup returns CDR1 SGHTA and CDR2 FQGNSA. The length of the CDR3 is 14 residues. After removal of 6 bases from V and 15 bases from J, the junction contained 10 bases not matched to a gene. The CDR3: CASRASGQGGSLHF. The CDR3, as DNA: TGTGCCAGCAGGGCCTCGGGACAGGGGGGTAGCCTCCACTTT. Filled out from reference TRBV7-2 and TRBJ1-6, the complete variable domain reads GAGVSQSPSNKVTEKGKDVELRCDPISGHTALYWYRQSLGQGLEFLIYFQGNSAPDKSGLPSDRFSAERTGGSVSTLTIQRTQQEDSAVYLCASRASGQGGSLHFGNGTRLTVT.

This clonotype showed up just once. CDR3 DNA sequence: TGCGCCAGCACCTTAAGCCGGGACAGCAACACCGGGGAGCTGTTTTTT. Translation: CASTLSRDSNTGELFF. V usage is TRBV10-1 and J usage is TRBJ2-2; TRBD1 agrees at 7 bases. Germline trimming cut 7 bases from V and 2 bases from J; bases unmatched to any gene: 10. The germline V gene encodes CDR1 WNHNN and CDR2 SYGVQD (reference sequence). The CDR3 is made up of 16 amino acids.

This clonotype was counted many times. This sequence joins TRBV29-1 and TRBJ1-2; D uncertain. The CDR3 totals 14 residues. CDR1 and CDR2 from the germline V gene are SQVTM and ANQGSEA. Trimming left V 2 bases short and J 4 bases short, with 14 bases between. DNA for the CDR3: TGCAGCGTTGAATCCTTCGGACCGGTCTATGGCTACACCTTC. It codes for CSVESFGPVYGYTF.

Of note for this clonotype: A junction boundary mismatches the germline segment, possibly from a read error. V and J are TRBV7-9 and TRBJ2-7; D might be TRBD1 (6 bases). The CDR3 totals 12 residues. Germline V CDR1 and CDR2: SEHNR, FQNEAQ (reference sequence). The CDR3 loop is CASSLTGNEQCF. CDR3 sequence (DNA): TGTGCCAGCAGCTTAACAGGGAACGAGCAGTGCTTC.

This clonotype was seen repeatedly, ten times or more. The CDR3 sequence: CASRESTEAFF. CDR3 sequence (DNA): TGCGCCAGCAGGGAGAGTACTGAAGCTTTCTTT. The chain has TRBV10-2 and TRBJ1-1; no clear D. The CDR3 runs 11 residues. Germline loops: CDR1 WSHSY, CDR2 SAAADI. Trimming left V 6 bases short and J 5 bases short, with 7 bases between.

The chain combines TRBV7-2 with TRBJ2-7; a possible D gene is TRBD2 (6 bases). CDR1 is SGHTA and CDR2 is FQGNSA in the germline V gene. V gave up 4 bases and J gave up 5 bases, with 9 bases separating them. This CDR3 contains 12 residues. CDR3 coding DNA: TGTGCCAGCAGCTATAGCGGCCACGAGCAGTACTTC. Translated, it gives CASSYSGHEQYF.

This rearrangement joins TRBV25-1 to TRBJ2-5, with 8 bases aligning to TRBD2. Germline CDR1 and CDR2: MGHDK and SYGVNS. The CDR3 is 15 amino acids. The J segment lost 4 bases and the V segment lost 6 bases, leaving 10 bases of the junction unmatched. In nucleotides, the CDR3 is TGTGCCAGCAGCGCGCCGGGGGGGGCCTCAGAGACCCAGTACTTC. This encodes CASSAPGGASETQYF.

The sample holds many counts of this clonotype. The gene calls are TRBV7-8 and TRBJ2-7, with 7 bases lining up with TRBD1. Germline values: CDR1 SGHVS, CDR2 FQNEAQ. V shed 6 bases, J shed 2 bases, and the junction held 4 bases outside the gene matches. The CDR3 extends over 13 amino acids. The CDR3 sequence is CASRKGGAYEQYF. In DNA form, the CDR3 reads TGTGCCAGCAGAAAAGGGGGCGCCTACGAGCAGTACTTC. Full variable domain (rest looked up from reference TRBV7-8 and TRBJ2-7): GAGVSQSPRYKVAKRGQDVALRCDPISGHVSLFWYQQALGQGPEFLTYFQNEAQLDKSGLPSDRFFAERPEGSVSTLKIQRTQQEDSAVYLCASRKGGAYEQYFGPGTRLTVT.

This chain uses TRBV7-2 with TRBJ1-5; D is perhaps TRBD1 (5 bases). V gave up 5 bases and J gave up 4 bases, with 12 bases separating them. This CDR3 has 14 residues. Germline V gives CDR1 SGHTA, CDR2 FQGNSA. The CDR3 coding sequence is TGTGCCAGCAGCCGCGGGACGGAAAATCAGCCCCAGCATTTT. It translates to CASSRGTENQPQHF.

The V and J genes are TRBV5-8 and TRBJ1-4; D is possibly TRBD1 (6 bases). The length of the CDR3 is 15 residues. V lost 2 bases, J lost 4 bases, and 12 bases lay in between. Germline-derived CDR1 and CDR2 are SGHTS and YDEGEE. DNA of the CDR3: TGTGCCAGCAGCTTCGGACAGAAGATTAATGAAAAACTGTTTTTT. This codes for CASSFGQKINEKLFF.

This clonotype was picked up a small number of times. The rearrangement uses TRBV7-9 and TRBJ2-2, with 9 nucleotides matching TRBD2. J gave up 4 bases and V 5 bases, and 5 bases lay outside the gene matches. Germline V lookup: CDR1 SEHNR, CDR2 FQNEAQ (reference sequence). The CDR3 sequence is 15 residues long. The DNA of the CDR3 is TGTGCCAGCAGCAATTTAGCGGGGGCCACCGGGGAGCTGTTTTTT. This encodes CASSNLAGATGELFF.

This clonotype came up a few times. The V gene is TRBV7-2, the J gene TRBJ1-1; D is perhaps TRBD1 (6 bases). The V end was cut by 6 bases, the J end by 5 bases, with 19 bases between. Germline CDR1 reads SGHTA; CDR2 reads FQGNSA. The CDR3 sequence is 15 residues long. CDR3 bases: TGTGCCAGCAGTTACGAACAAACAGGGAGGACTGAAGCTTTCTTT. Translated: CASSYEQTGRTEAFF.

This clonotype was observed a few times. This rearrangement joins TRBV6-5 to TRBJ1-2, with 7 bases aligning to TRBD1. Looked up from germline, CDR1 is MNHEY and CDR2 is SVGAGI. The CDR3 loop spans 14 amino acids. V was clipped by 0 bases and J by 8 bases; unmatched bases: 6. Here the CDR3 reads CASSYSTGNGGYTF. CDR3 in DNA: TGTGCCAGCAGTTACTCGACAGGGAATGGCGGCTACACCTTC.

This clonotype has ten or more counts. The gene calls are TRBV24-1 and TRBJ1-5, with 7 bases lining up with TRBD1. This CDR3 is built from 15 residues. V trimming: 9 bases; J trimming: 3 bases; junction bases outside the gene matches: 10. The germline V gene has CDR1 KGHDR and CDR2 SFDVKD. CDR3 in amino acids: CATANHQGDNQPQHF. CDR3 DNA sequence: TGTGCCACCGCCAACCACCAGGGGGACAATCAGCCCCAGCATTTT.

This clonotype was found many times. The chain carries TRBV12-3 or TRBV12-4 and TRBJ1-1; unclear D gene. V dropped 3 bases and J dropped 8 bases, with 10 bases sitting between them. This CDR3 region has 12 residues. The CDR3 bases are TGTGCCAGCAGTTTTCGTGACAAAGAAGCTTTCTTT. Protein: CASSFRDKEAFF.

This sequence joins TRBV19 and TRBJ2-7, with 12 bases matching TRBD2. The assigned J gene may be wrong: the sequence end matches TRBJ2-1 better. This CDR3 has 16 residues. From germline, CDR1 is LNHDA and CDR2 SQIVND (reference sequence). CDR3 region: CASSTGASGGVSEQFF. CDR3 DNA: TGTGCCAGTAGTACGGGGGCTAGCGGGGGGGTTAGTGAGCAGTTCTTC.

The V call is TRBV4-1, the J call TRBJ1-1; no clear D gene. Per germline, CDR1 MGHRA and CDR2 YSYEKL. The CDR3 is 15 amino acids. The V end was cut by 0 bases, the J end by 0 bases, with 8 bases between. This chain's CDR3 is CASSQESGVNTEAFF. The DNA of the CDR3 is TGCGCCAGCAGCCAAGAGTCAGGCGTGAACACTGAAGCTTTCTTT.

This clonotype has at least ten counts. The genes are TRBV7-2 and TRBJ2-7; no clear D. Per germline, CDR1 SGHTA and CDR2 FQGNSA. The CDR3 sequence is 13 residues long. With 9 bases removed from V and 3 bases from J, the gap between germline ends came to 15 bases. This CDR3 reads CASERPTSYEQYF. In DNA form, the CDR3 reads TGTGCCAGTGAGCGACCAACAAGCTACGAGCAGTACTTC.

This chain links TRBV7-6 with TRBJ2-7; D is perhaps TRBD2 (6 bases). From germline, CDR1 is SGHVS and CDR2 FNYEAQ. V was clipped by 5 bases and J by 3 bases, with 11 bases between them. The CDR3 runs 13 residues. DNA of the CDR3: TGTGCCAGCAGCAAAGGACTAAACTACGAGCAGTACTTC. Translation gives CASSKGLNYEQYF.

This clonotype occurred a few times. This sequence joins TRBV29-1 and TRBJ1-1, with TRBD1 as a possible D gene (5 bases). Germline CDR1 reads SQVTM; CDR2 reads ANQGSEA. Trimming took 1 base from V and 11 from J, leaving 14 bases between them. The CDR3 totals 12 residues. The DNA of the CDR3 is TGCAGCGTTGAAGGGGGGACGGGGGAGGCTTTCTTT. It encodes CSVEGGTGEAFF.